The T cell receptor (beta chain) described here comes from a study of blood T cell repertoires in COVID-19 (TCRdb year 2020). Describing the broader study: Samples from collaborators originated in the United States, Italy and Spain and spanned both the acute and convalescent phases of COVID-19. The prospective study material was composed of cDNA or gDNA derived from T cells, B-cell-depleted T cells, or PBMCs. Subjects who had been exposed to COVID-19, were actively infected with it, or had recovered from it provided the deeply sampled blood TCRbeta repertoires that made up the dataset. The repertoires were released in a freely available public database meant as a resource for research on the immune response to SARS-CoV-2. Samples came from the ongoing ImmuneRACE study (first 160 participants) plus 1,254 subjects from 6 global collaborators. Sample metadata almost always included a de-identified subject ID, COVID-19 status, age in years and sex. Where available, HLA class I and class II types were obtained from metadata supplied by the sample provider rather than from assay-based typing. Study-wide findings and limitations: The quantity of clinical and demographic metadata differed by source and by participant and was supplied without curation.

Comments on this clone: Its antigen remains undetermined. No per-base quality is available; no much larger clone lies one base away.

One collaborating source in Seattle enrolled patients while the patients were actively infected and followed the patients over time throughout the course of disease. Collaborating institutions collected whole blood in K2EDTA tubes following their own protocols. For TCRbeta analysis, collaborators shipped samples in one of three forms: frozen whole blood, isolated PBMCs, or DNA extracted from either of those sample types. For CDR1 and CDR2, the germline V gene lists KGHDR and SFDVKD. The CDR3 sequence holds 15 residues, the cysteine and phenylalanine included. Just CDR3 DNA is preserved here, 45 bases in frame from base 1. Trimming at the junction amounts to 8 bases on V and 0 bases on J, and the germline ends lie 10 bases apart. TCRbeta CDR3 regions were amplified from genomic DNA by means of the immunoSEQ Assay, a bias-controlled multiplex PCR. The authors processed their data as follows. Within the assay, amplification of reference gene primers was used to estimate how many nucleated cells each sample contained. Sequence reads were collapsed and filtered to measure the absolute abundance of every unique TCRbeta CDR3 rearrangement. For each sample, productive Simpson clonality was calculated as the square root of Simpson's diversity index across productive rearrangements. As stored in TCRdb, this immuneACCESS dataset retains in-frame rearrangements with V and J assigned. A fraction of the clones does not appear; measured against another copy, unresolved V genes explain less than half of the discrepancy, and the remainder lacks a known reason. V and J calls plus clone size are reproduced from that table; the DNA served to infer D and trimming. Here the sample has a few hundred thousand clones; 80% to 95% occur a single time. The top ten hold around 2.6% of the sample.

The rearranged chain carries TRBV24-1 and TRBJ1-6; the D gene remains uncertain. Sample: peripheral blood. The clonotype was recovered from a young adult with COVID-19, enrolled during active disease. The CDR3 here reads CATNAESSYNSPLHF. The base sequence is TGTGCCACCAATGCGGAGAGCTCCTATAATTCACCCCTCCACTTT.